This T cell receptor (beta chain) was retrieved from a study of shared clonotypes between healthy human individuals. Healthy and HIV-negative, the adult donors had no recent acute infections or vaccinations. Caucasian adults living in Nashville, Tennessee, provided all samples. Unsorted PBMC DNA underwent sequencing on ten immunoSEQ deep assay plates. In the original processing: Junction-only immunoSEQ sequences carried no quality scores, so filtering differed. Some clones are missing from TCRdb's copy, which holds only in-frame ones; the method was immunoSEQ multiplex PCR. V and J calls and clone size are those listed in that table; D and trimming were worked out from the DNA. The table records about 450,000 clones, around 75% of them present only once. This CDR3 comprises 15 residues. From germline, CDR1 is SGHRS and CDR2 YFSETQ. V lost 4 bases to trimming and J lost 3 bases; unmatched junction nucleotides: 6.

The sample comprised PBMCs. This sequence joins TRBV5-1 and TRBJ1-1; TRBD1 matches 10 bases. The TCR was taken from a woman in her thirties or forties in good health. Some clones in this sample may be carry-over from other donors' samples. CDR3 sequence: CASSARGQGDTEAFF. CDR3 DNA: TGCGCCAGCAGCGCCAGAGGACAGGGGGACACTGAAGCTTTCTTT.